This TCR beta chain derives from a study of T-cell memory formation after mild COVID-19. General observations from the study: Clones that got smaller from day 15 to 85 had even CD4/CD8, while clones growing later tipped toward CD4+.

Using its own MiXCR run on the 5' RACE reads, TCRdb lists one record per CDR3 protein. Here the sample spans 410,000 or so distinct CDR3 sequences, 23% being singletons. In its sample, this clonotype was seen a few times. Its matching antigen is unknown. The trim removed 0 bases at V and 0 bases at J, leaving 8 bases unmatched. The V gene's germline CDR1 is SGHRS and CDR2 YFSETQ. The CDR3 is made up of 20 amino acids. What was sequenced was PBMCs or a T cell subset sorted from them (not recorded which). The TCR sequence derives from an adult woman who had mild COVID-19 (a few samples of this study predate the infection). Cell type and time point are not known. V gene TRBV5-1 combines with J gene TRBJ2-3, with 15 bases identical to TRBD2. This CDR3 reads CASSLEGGLAGGASTDTQYF. CDR3 nucleotides: TGCGCCAGCAGCTTGGAAGGGGGACTAGCGGGGGGCGCTAGCACAGATACGCAGTATTTT.